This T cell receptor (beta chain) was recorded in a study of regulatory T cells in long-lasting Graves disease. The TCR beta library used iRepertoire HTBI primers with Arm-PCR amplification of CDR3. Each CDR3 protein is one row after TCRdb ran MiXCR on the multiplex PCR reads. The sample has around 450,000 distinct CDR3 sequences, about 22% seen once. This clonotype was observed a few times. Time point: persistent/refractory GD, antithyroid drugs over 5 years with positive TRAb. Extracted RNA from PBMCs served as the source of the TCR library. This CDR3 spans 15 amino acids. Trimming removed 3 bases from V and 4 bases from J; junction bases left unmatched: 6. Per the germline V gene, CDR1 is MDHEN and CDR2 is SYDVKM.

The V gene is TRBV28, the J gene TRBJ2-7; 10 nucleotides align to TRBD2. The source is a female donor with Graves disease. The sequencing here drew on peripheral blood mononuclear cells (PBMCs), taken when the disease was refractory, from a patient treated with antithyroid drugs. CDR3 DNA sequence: TGTGCCAGCAGTTTTCGGGGACTAGCGATGTACGAGCAGTACTTC. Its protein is CASSFRGLAMYEQYF. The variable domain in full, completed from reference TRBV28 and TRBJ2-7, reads DVKVTQSSRYLVKRTGEKVFLECVQDMDHENMFWYRQDPGLGLRLIYFSYDVKMKEKGDIPEGYSVSREKKERFSLILESASTNQTSMYLCASSFRGLAMYEQYFGPGTRLTVT.